Below are 8 T cell receptor beta chains sequenced from a single sample in a study of beta chain features in type 1 diabetes. Overall study results and limits: The study found moderately but significantly shorter TCRB CDR3s in all four CD4+ subsets of Type 1 diabetes patients.

The entirety of the isolated RNA underwent reverse transcription, so expressed TCRB transcripts were sequenced. Using immunoSEQ multiplex PCR, the repertoire was profiled, and TCRdb retains in-frame clones only, with some absent. The sample includes 200,000 to 250,000 clones, approximately 16% seen only once; the top ten take approximately 0.081%. These receptors are not linked to any known antigen. The sequencing sample was made of naive CD4+ T cells from blood. These receptor sequences come from a man younger than 40 with type 1 diabetes.

This clone has a handful of counts. This rearrangement joins TRBV15 to TRBJ2-1; D uncertain. V dropped 4 bases and J dropped 7 bases, with 17 bases sitting between them. The CDR3 length is 15 residues. Germline assignment: CDR1 LNHNV and CDR2 YYDKDF (reference sequence). The CDR3 loop reads CATSTFTTIGNEQFF. The CDR3 nucleotides are TGTGCCACCAGCACCTTTACTACTATTGGAAATGAGCAGTTCTTC. Full variable domain (missing parts from reference TRBV15 and TRBJ2-1): DAMVIQNPRYQVTQFGKPVTLSCSQTLNHNVMYWYQQKSSQAPKLLFHYYDKDFNNEADTPDNFQSRRPNTSFCFLDIRSPGLGDTAMYLCATSTFTTIGNEQFFGPGTRLTVL.

This chain joins TRBV5-1 and TRBJ2-1; 8 bases are shared with TRBD1. CDR1 SGHRS and CDR2 YFSETQ come from the germline V gene. Trimming took 4 bases from V and 8 from J; bases not matched to a gene: 8. The CDR3 sequence is 14 residues long. CDR3 residues: CASSVGPGGHEQFF. For the CDR3, the DNA is TGCGCCAGCAGCGTGGGACCAGGGGGCCATGAGCAGTTCTTC.

The J gene is TRBJ2-5, the V gene TRBV11-1; D not certain. Between the trimmed V and J ends, which lost 6 bases and 5 bases, there was a span of 13 bases. CDR3 size: 13 residues. CDR1 is SGHAT, CDR2 FQDESV, per germline (reference sequence). DNA of the CDR3: TGTGCCAGCAGTTCGGGTCAAGGGGAGACCCAGTACTTC. Translated: CASSSGQGETQYF. The entire variable domain, with the rest obtained from reference TRBV11-1 and TRBJ2-5, is as follows: EAEVAQSPRYKITEKSQAVAFWCDPISGHATLYWYRQILGQGPELLVQFQDESVVDDSQLPKDRFSAERLKGVDSTLKIQPAELGDSAMYLCASSSGQGETQYFGPGTRLLVL.

This clone occurred a few times. CDR3 DNA sequence: TGTGCCATCAGTGAGATCAGGTCACCCTACGAGCAGTACTTC. It codes for CAISEIRSPYEQYF. This chain connects TRBV10-3 to TRBJ2-7; no reliable D call. Between the trimmed V and J ends, which lost 2 bases and 2 bases, there was a span of 10 bases. Germline CDR1 is ENHRY and CDR2 is SYGVKD. CDR3 length: 14 amino acids.

This clone was seen more than once but under ten times. V gene TRBV29-1 combines with J gene TRBJ1-2; D may be TRBD1 (6 bases). The germline V and J ends were trimmed by 8 bases and 4 bases, with 17 bases remaining between them. This CDR3 is built from 13 residues. Germline CDR1 SQVTM, CDR2 ANQGSEA. The CDR3 coding sequence is TGCAGCTTACACAGGGAGGAGGTCTATGGCTACACCTTC. Translated, it gives CSLHREEVYGYTF.

CDR3 bases: TGCGCCAGCAGCCAACGGTGGGAAGGGGAGACCCAGTACTTC. It yields the protein CASSQRWEGETQYF. V and J are TRBV4-3 and TRBJ2-5; D unresolved. This CDR3 comprises 14 residues. In germline, CDR1 is LGHNA, CDR2 YSLEER. Trimming took off 2 bases at V and 5 bases at J, with 12 bases between the two ends.

This chain joins TRBV14 and TRBJ2-7; D is tentatively TRBD1 or TRBD2 (5 bases each). The V and J ends lost 3 bases and 2 bases respectively, with 17 bases between them. Germline CDR1 and CDR2: SGHDN and FVKESK. This CDR3 contains 16 residues. CDR3 loop: CASSQLGTATAYEQYF. DNA of the CDR3: TGTGCCAGCAGCCAGCTAGGGACCGCGACAGCCTACGAGCAGTACTTC. Looking up the rest from reference TRBV14 and TRBJ2-7 gives the full variable domain: EAGVTQFPSHSVIEKGQTVTLRCDPISGHDNLYWYRRVMGKEIKFLLHFVKESKQDESGMPNNRFLAERTGGTYSTLKVQPAELEDSGVYFCASSQLGTATAYEQYFGPGTRLTVT.

This chain links TRBV29-1 with TRBJ1-4, with D hard to call. The V gene lost 2 bases and the J gene lost 0 bases, with 4 bases spanning the gap. Per the germline V gene, CDR1 is SQVTM and CDR2 is ANQGSEA. This CDR3 contains 13 residues. The CDR3 spells CSVELATNEKLFF. CDR3 nucleotides: TGCAGCGTTGAACTAGCAACTAATGAAAAACTGTTTTTT.